Described below is a single T cell receptor beta chain sequence and its context. CDR3 length: 15 amino acids. Germline V lookup: CDR1 LGHDT, CDR2 YNNKEL (reference sequence). V was clipped by 4 bases and J by 8 bases; unmatched bases: 10. TCRdb's table, derived via immunoSEQ multiplex PCR, lists solely in-frame clones and lacks some. Of some 490,000 clones detected, 88% appear once; the ten largest clones hold just over 8%. The sample originates from a study of blood T cell repertoires in COVID-19. Specimen: PBMCs or T cells enriched from blood (not recorded which). The source of this sequence is a woman aged 55-69 years who had recovered from COVID-19. This chain links TRBV3-1 (or the pseudogene TRBV3-2) with TRBJ2-1; 8 nucleotides agree with TRBD1. The CDR3 DNA reads as TGTGCCAGCAGCCCTCCCGACAGGGGATTCCATGAGCAGTTCTTC. It encodes CASSPPDRGFHEQFF.